The 6 T cell receptor beta chains presented below share a single source sample, sequenced in a study of shared clonotypes between healthy human individuals. Assay: immunoSEQ multiplex PCR; the TCRdb copy retains only in-frame clones and omits some. The profile shows about 560,000 clones, roughly 79% of them singletons. Sequenced sample: PBMCs. These receptors were obtained from a woman in her 40s in good health. Some clones in this sample may be carry-over from other donors' samples.

The gene calls are TRBV19 and TRBJ2-7; 11 bases map to TRBD1. CDR1 and CDR2 (germline): LNHDA, SQIVND (reference sequence). Trimming at V came to 6 bases and at J to 4 bases, leaving 5 bases not matched to a gene. The CDR3 runs 14 residues. CDR3 coding DNA: TGTGCCAGTAGCGGACAGGGGGCGGGATACGAGCAGTACTTC. Translation: CASSGQGAGYEQYF.

The gene calls are TRBV30 and TRBJ2-7; 9 bases line up with TRBD2. The CDR3 length is 16 residues. The junction had 10 bases not matched to a gene; V was cut back by 0 bases and J by 4 bases. From germline, CDR1 is GTSNPN and CDR2 SVGIG (reference sequence). CDR3 amino acids: CAWSVVASGAFYEQYF. The CDR3 DNA follows: TGTGCCTGGAGTGTAGTGGCTAGCGGGGCATTTTACGAGCAGTACTTC.

The chain recombines TRBV9 with TRBJ2-1; D call uncertain. From germline, CDR1 is SGDLS and CDR2 YYNGEE. V lost 6 bases, J lost 9 bases, and 25 bases lay in between. The CDR3 has 16 amino acids. CDR3 sequence reads: CASTPTWEPSLGEQFF. CDR3 DNA sequence: TGTGCCAGCACCCCCACGTGGGAACCTTCGTTGGGTGAGCAGTTCTTC.

In its sample, this clone was seen a few times. The V call is TRBV30, the J call TRBJ1-2; TRBD1 matches at 11 bases. Germline CDR1 is GTSNPN and CDR2 is SVGIG (reference sequence). The CDR3 runs to 13 residues. The trim removed 2 bases at V and 6 bases at J, leaving 2 bases unmatched. As DNA, the CDR3 is TGTGCCTGGAGTAGGGACAGGGGGGATGGCTACACCTTC. Translated: CAWSRDRGDGYTF.

In this sample, this clone turned up a few times. This chain joins TRBV29-1 and TRBJ1-1; no firm D call. The length of the CDR3 is 11 residues. Germline values: CDR1 SQVTM, CDR2 ANQGSEA. Deletions cut 7 bases from V and 4 bases from J, with 10 bases between. The CDR3 loop reads CSALSSTEAFF. CDR3 coding DNA: TGCAGCGCGTTGTCCAGCACTGAAGCTTTCTTT.

This chain joins TRBV9 and TRBJ2-2; maybe TRBD2 (6 bases). The germline gives CDR1 SGDLS, CDR2 YYNGEE. The CDR3 is 15 amino acids. With 0 bases removed from V and 5 bases from J, the gap between germline ends came to 11 bases. CDR3 coding DNA: TGTGCCAGCAGCGTAGTGGGGGGATCGACCGGGGAGCTGTTTTTT. Its protein is CASSVVGGSTGELFF. The variable domain in full, with the rest retrieved from reference TRBV9 and TRBJ2-2, is DSGVTQTPKHLITATGQRVTLRCSPRSGDLSVYWYQQSLDQGLQFLIQYYNGEERAKGNILERFSAQQFPDLHSELNLSSLELGDSALYFCASSVVGGSTGELFFGEGSRLTVL.